The 8 T cell receptor beta chains given below trace back to one sample, sequenced in a study of shared T cell receptors in the human thymus. Measured with immunoSEQ multiplex PCR; TCRdb has only the in-frame clones, and not every one. The data contain more than 550,000 clones, 87% of them seen just once; the ten biggest clones take up 0.0094%. This same sample was also taken into another study, of human thymus T cells.

Specimen: thymocytes. Receptor source: a boy under two years old with a congenital heart defect.

CDR3: CASSQEYRGQTEAFF. The CDR3 bases are TGTGCCAGCAGCCAAGAGTACAGGGGGCAGACTGAAGCTTTCTTT. The chain uses TRBV14 and TRBJ1-1; the match to TRBD1 covers 9 bases. The CDR3 has 15 amino acids. CDR1 and CDR2 from the germline V gene are SGHDN and FVKESK. V was clipped by 0 bases and J by 5 bases; unmatched bases: 4.

This clone has more than one count but fewer than ten. This sequence joins TRBV4-3 and TRBJ1-4; TRBD1 aligns across 9 bases. CDR1 and CDR2 (germline): LGHNA, YSLEER. The CDR3 loop spans 16 amino acids. The J segment lost 6 bases and the V segment lost 3 bases, leaving 8 bases of the junction unmatched. CDR3 protein: CASSHWDREGDEKLFF. In DNA, the CDR3 is TGCGCCAGCAGCCACTGGGACAGGGAGGGAGATGAAAAACTGTTTTTT.

The rearrangement links TRBV6-6 to TRBJ1-6, with TRBD1 matching over 9 bases. The CDR3 is 15 residues long. V dropped 2 bases and J dropped 14; count of bases not matched to a gene: 10. CDR1 and CDR2 (germline): MNHNY, SVGAGI (reference sequence). The CDR3 coding sequence is TGTGCCAGCAGTTACGCCGGACAGGGGAAGGTAACCCTCCACTTT. Its translation: CASSYAGQGKVTLHF.

The chain carries TRBV4-2 and TRBJ2-2; D is possibly TRBD2 (7 bases). The CDR3 totals 17 residues. Trimming took off 1 base at V and 2 bases at J, with 14 bases between the two ends. The germline V gene encodes CDR1 LGHNA and CDR2 YNFKEQ. CDR3 bases: TGTGCCAGCAGCCAAGTTTCGGGGGGCGATAACACCGGGGAGCTGTTTTTT. Its translation: CASSQVSGGDNTGELFF.

This clone showed up just a few times. This CDR3 reads CASSSPGLAGGNEQFF. Here the CDR3 DNA reads TGTGCCAGCAGTTCCCCGGGACTAGCGGGGGGAAATGAGCAGTTCTTC. The J gene is TRBJ2-1, the V gene TRBV6-6, with 15 bases lining up with TRBD2. Germline V gene lookup returns CDR1 MNHNY and CDR2 SVGAGI (reference sequence). The CDR3 runs 16 residues. The J segment lost 7 bases and the V segment lost 4 bases, leaving 5 bases of the junction unmatched.

This chain joins TRBV5-6 and TRBJ2-1; the match to TRBD2 covers 7 bases. With V trimmed by 5 bases and J by 1 base, 3 bases remained unmatched. Germline V lookup: CDR1 SGHDT, CDR2 YYEEEE. CDR3 length: 14 amino acids. CDR3 nucleotide sequence: TGTGCCAGCAGGGGCGGGGGATCCTACAATGAGCAGTTCTTC. This sequence encodes CASRGGGSYNEQFF.

The rearrangement links TRBV28 to TRBJ1-2; D is possibly TRBD1 (5 bases). Germline V CDR1 and CDR2: MDHEN, SYDVKM. This CDR3 region has 15 residues. The V end was cut by 3 bases, the J end by 3 bases, with 14 bases between. For the CDR3, the DNA is TGTGCCAGCAGTTTGCCTAGTTGGGGCTACTATGGCTACACCTTC. It encodes CASSLPSWGYYGYTF.

This rearrangement joins TRBV30 to TRBJ1-3; TRBD1 matches 8 bases. CDR3 length equals 15 residues. After removal of 3 bases from V and 2 bases from J, the junction contained 6 bases not matched to a gene. The germline gives CDR1 GTSNPN, CDR2 SVGIG (reference sequence). CDR3 nucleotides: TGTGCCTGGAGCCTACAGGGGGGCACTGGAAACACCATATATTTT. Amino acid sequence: CAWSLQGGTGNTIYF.